A selection of T cell receptor beta chains follows, all from one sample in a study of cytomegalovirus exposure and HLA in healthy donors. TCRdb's copy holds only in-frame clones and misses some; the assay was immunoSEQ multiplex PCR. The sample records about 98,000 clones, about 60% being singletons. The specimen was PBMCs. The receptors stem from a human donor in good health. Both conserved end residues are part of each CDR3. D genes are given only for firm matches. Clone size appears in some rows only: once, few, many, or a class for an expanded clone.

cdr3_nt	cdr3_aa	j_call	clone_size	v_call	d_call
TGTGCCAGCAGCCGCTACGAGCAGTACTTC	CASSRYEQYF	TRBJ2-7	-	TRBV5-8	-
TGCGCCAGCAGTCTCCGAGCCTTCAGCGGAGGCGAGACGCAGTATTTT	CASSLRAFSGGETQYF	TRBJ2-3	-	TRBV5-1	-
TGTGCCAGCTCACCCCAACCTGCTAGCGGGAGGACGAACTACGAGCAGTACTTC	CASSPQPASGRTNYEQYF	TRBJ2-7	-	TRBV18	TRBD2
TGCAGCACCGCCCCGGGACAGCCTAATGAAAAACTGTTTTTT	CSTAPGQPNEKLFF	TRBJ1-4	once	TRBV29-1	TRBD1
TGTGCCAGCAGCTTCGGGAGTAGCTACGAGCAGTACTTC	CASSFGSSYEQYF	TRBJ2-7	-	TRBV7-9	-
TGTGCCAGCAGTCCCTACAATGGCCCCGACTGGGATACGCAGTATTTT	CASSPYNGPDWDTQYF	TRBJ2-3	-	TRBV27	-
TGTGCCAGCAGCTTAACCGGGGAAGACAATGAGCAGTTCTTC	CASSLTGEDNEQFF	TRBJ2-1	few	TRBV7-3	-
TGTGCCAGCAGCTTAGTCGGGACTAGCGTCGGGTACGAGCAGTACTTC	CASSLVGTSVGYEQYF	TRBJ2-7	-	TRBV7-2	TRBD2
TGTGCCAGCTCACCGCCGGAACCTAGCGGGAGCATCCACGAGCAGTACTTC	CASSPPEPSGSIHEQYF	TRBJ2-7	few	TRBV18	TRBD2
TGTGCCAGCAGCCAAGATGAAAGAGCGGGGCCCCTGTATTTT	CASSQDERAGPLYF	TRBJ2-3	-	TRBV4-2	TRBD2
TGTGCCAGCGGGGGGGTAGGGGACGAGCAGTACTTC	CASGGVGDEQYF	TRBJ2-7	-	TRBV2	TRBD2
TGTGCTAGTGGTAAACAGCAAGCCGAGACCCAGTACTTC	CASGKQQAETQYF	TRBJ2-5	-	TRBV12-5	-
TGTGCCAGCAGCTTACAGGGGGGCGAGACCCAGTACTTC	CASSLQGGETQYF	TRBJ2-5	-	TRBV5-4	TRBD1
TGTGCCAGCAGCCCCAGAGGTACAGGGGCCTACGAGCAGTACTTC	CASSPRGTGAYEQYF	TRBJ2-7	-	TRBV27	TRBD1
TGTGCCAGCAGTCGACAGGGCGGACCAACCCCACAAAACAATGAGCAGTTCTTC	CASSRQGGPTPQNNEQFF	TRBJ2-1	-	TRBV27	TRBD1
TGTGCCAGCAAGGGGGAGGGCTACGAGCAGTACTTC	CASKGEGYEQYF	TRBJ2-7	few	TRBV2	-
TGTGCCAGCAGGGACAGGTTAGATTCACCCCTCCACTTT	CASRDRLDSPLHF	TRBJ1-6	-	TRBV27	TRBD1
TGTGCCAGCAGCGACAGGGATAGGCAGTTCTTC	CASSDRDRQFF	TRBJ2-1	-	TRBV7-9	TRBD1
TGTGCCAGCAGTTACGGACTAGCGGGAGATGGAGAGACCCAGTACTTC	CASSYGLAGDGETQYF	TRBJ2-5	-	TRBV7-6	TRBD2
TGTGCCAGCAGCCCCCCGGTCCACTACGAGCAGTACTTC	CASSPPVHYEQYF	TRBJ2-7	-	TRBV7-9	-
TGTGCCAGCTCCTCCGGGACAGGGAACCGGGAGACCCAGTACTTC	CASSSGTGNRETQYF	TRBJ2-5	-	TRBV18	TRBD1
TGTGCCAGCAGCTTCCGGGACAGGGGTCACCCATACACTGAAGCTTTCTTT	CASSFRDRGHPYTEAFF	TRBJ1-1	few	TRBV11-2	TRBD1
TGTGCCAGCAGAGTATACGGAACCGGGACAGGCAGCAATGAGCAGTTCTTC	CASRVYGTGTGSNEQFF	TRBJ2-1	-	TRBV27	TRBD1
TGTGCCAGCAGCCCAGAGCCGACAAACTCCTACAATGAGCAGTTCTTC	CASSPEPTNSYNEQFF	TRBJ2-1	few	TRBV5-5	-
TGTGCCAGCAGCGGTAGCAGTGGGGGGAGTTCCTACGAGCAGTACTTC	CASSGSSGGSSYEQYF	TRBJ2-7	-	TRBV7-2	-
TGTGCCAGCAGCGTAGCCTCCAGGGGCTCCGATACGCAGTATTTT	CASSVASRGSDTQYF	TRBJ2-3	-	TRBV9	-
TGTGCCAGCGGTAGCGGGACCAACTACGAGCAGTACTTC	CASGSGTNYEQYF	TRBJ2-7	-	TRBV2	TRBD2
TGTGCCAGCAGCTTGTCCAGGGGATCCGGAAACACCATATATTTT	CASSLSRGSGNTIYF	TRBJ1-3	-	TRBV5-4	-
TGCAGCGTTGAAGGCCAGACTAGCGGGGTCTCCTACAATGAGCAGTTCTTC	CSVEGQTSGVSYNEQFF	TRBJ2-1	-	TRBV29-1	TRBD2
TGTGCCAGCAGTTTAACGGTAGCGGGAGCGTGGGAGCAGTTCTTC	CASSLTVAGAWEQFF	TRBJ2-1	-	TRBV28	TRBD2
TGCGCCAGCAGCCAAGCAGACACCAACTCTGGAAACACCATATATTTT	CASSQADTNSGNTIYF	TRBJ1-3	-	TRBV4-1	-
TGTGCCAGCAGTTACTCGGTGGGCCAGCCCCAGCATTTT	CASSYSVGQPQHF	TRBJ1-5	few	TRBV6-5	-
TGTGCCAGCAGTGACGGGTTTAGCGTTTCCTACGAGCAGTACTTC	CASSDGFSVSYEQYF	TRBJ2-7	-	TRBV2	-
TGTGCCTGGAGGAGAGACAGGAGCTCTGGAAACACCATATATTTT	CAWRRDRSSGNTIYF	TRBJ1-3	many	TRBV30	-
TGTGCCAGCAGCCAAGCCAGGTGGCAGGGGGCAACCGGGGAGCTGTTTTTT	CASSQARWQGATGELFF	TRBJ2-2	-	TRBV14	TRBD1
TGTGCCAGCTCACCTAGCGGGGTTTTAGAGCAGTTCTTC	CASSPSGVLEQFF	TRBJ2-1	-	TRBV18	TRBD2
TGTGCCAGCAGCGTAGAACCTAGCGGCAATGAGCAGTTCTTC	CASSVEPSGNEQFF	TRBJ2-1	-	TRBV9	TRBD2
TGCGCCAGCAGCTTGTTGGCAGGGGTCATGAACACTGAAGCTTTCTTT	CASSLLAGVMNTEAFF	TRBJ1-1	-	TRBV5-1	-
TGTGCCAGCAGCTTTAGCGGAATGTCGGATACGCAGTATTTT	CASSFSGMSDTQYF	TRBJ2-3	-	TRBV7-6	-
TGCGCCAGCAGACTAGTCTATGAGCAGTTCTTC	CASRLVYEQFF	TRBJ2-1	few	TRBV5-1	-
TGTGCCAGCATCGCCTCCGGGACAGGGGGCTACGAGCAGTACTTC	CASIASGTGGYEQYF	TRBJ2-7	-	TRBV7-8	TRBD1
TGTGCCAGCAGCCCCCCAGGGGACACTGAAGCTTTCTTT	CASSPPGDTEAFF	TRBJ1-1	-	TRBV7-9	-
TGTGCCAGCTCAGGACAGGGGTCCTTAAAATCCTACGAGCAGTACTTC	CASSGQGSLKSYEQYF	TRBJ2-7	-	TRBV18	TRBD1
TGTGCCAGCAGCTTAGGAACAGGGTCCACAATTACCTCCGACTATGGCTACACCTTC	CASSLGTGSTITSDYGYTF	TRBJ1-2	-	TRBV7-9	-
TGTGCCAGCAGTTTATTGGGCAGGACCTACAATGAGCAGTTCTTC	CASSLLGRTYNEQFF	TRBJ2-1	-	TRBV27	-